This T cell receptor (beta chain) stems from a study of shared clonotypes between healthy human individuals. General study findings and limits: Incomplete sequencing of sorted subsets was indicated by rarefaction despite large depth.

A remark on this clone: No antigen is known for it. At one of its ends the junction is not consistent with the germline gene, which may arise from a read error.

This table comes from immunoSEQ multiplex PCR, and its TCRdb copy is limited to in-frame clones, with some not included. Among over a million clones, about 96% were seen once, and the ten largest hold over 1%. CDR1 and CDR2 from the germline V gene are SNHLY and FYNNEI. This CDR3 has 14 amino acids. The chain employs TRBV2 and TRBJ2-7; a weak D match, TRBD2 (6 bases). Sequenced: naive CD4+ T cells sorted from blood. Indicated subset: CD45RA+ positively selected. The sequence was obtained from a young man in good health. The CDR3 DNA reads as TGTGCCAGCAGTAAAGCGGGCCTCTCCTACGAGCAGTACTTC. Protein product: CASSKAGLSYEQYF.